Below, 18 T cell receptor beta chains from the same sample are listed, as sequenced in a study of blood T cell repertoires in COVID-19 (dated by TCRdb to 2018 to 2020). The library was built by means of the immunoSEQ multiplex PCR assay. TCRdb stores this immuneACCESS table with in-frame sequences only. Part of the clones is absent; in the studies checked, under half of the shortfall reflects unresolved V genes, and no reason is known for the rest. Counted in this sample were about 26,000 clones; around 85% of them appeared once. Around half of the sample rests with the top ten. The sample was peripheral blood. These receptors were obtained from a middle-aged man with active or convalescent COVID-19.

Only one count was recorded for this clone. V and J are TRBV3-1 (or the pseudogene TRBV3-2) and TRBJ2-2; possibly TRBD2 for D (5 bases). The germline V gene encodes CDR1 LGHDT and CDR2 YNNKEL (reference sequence). V was cut by 0 bases and J by 13 bases, with 9 bases left in between. The CDR3 has 12 amino acids. The CDR3 DNA reads TGTGCCAGCAGCCAAGATGGTGGAGGGCTGTTTTTT. Protein sequence: CASSQDGGGLFF.

The chain couples TRBV7-2 to TRBJ1-1; no clear D gene. This CDR3 contains 12 residues. V shed 1 base and J shed 11 bases, with 11 bases lying between them. The germline gives CDR1 SGHTA, CDR2 FQGNSA. CDR3 nucleotide sequence: TGTGCCAGCAGCTTAGTGTCTTTCCAGGCTTTCTTT. Encoded protein: CASSLVSFQAFF.

The chain carries TRBV7-9 and TRBJ2-7, with 7 positions matching TRBD2. Germline assignment: CDR1 SEHNR and CDR2 FQNEAQ (reference sequence). V dropped 2 bases and J dropped 4; count of bases not matched to a gene: 8. The CDR3 is 15 residues long. In DNA, the CDR3 is TGTGCCAGCAGCTTATCCGCGGGAGCTTCTTACGAGCAGTACTTC. It translates to CASSLSAGASYEQYF.

The J gene is TRBJ2-5, the V gene TRBV5-4; 10 bases are shared with TRBD2. Per germline, CDR1 SGHNT and CDR2 YYREEE (reference sequence). Trimming at V came to 4 bases and at J to 1 base, leaving 13 bases not matched to a gene. CDR3 length: 18 residues. CDR3 loop: CASSQDGILAGSQETQYF. For the CDR3, the DNA is TGTGCCAGCAGCCAGGATGGTATACTAGCGGGATCCCAAGAGACCCAGTACTTC.

The chain links TRBV7-9 to TRBJ1-4; 7 bases fit TRBD1. The CDR3 extends over 18 amino acids. The V and J ends lost 4 bases and 2 bases, in that order; junction bases with no gene match: 13. Germline CDR1 reads SEHNR; CDR2 reads FQNEAQ (reference sequence). In nucleotides, the CDR3 is TGTGCCAGCAGCTCATTCGGACAGGTCTCGGGCACTAATGAAAAACTGTTTTTT. This encodes CASSSFGQVSGTNEKLFF.

The chain recombines TRBV3-1 (or the pseudogene TRBV3-2) with TRBJ2-5; D is ambiguous. CDR1 is LGHDT, CDR2 YNNKEL, per germline (reference sequence). The CDR3 runs to 13 residues. The V end lost 4 bases, the J end lost 1 base, and 7 bases lay between the germline ends. CDR3 bases: TGTGCCAGCAGCCCATCGGGCCAAGAGACCCAGTACTTC. This translates into CASSPSGQETQYF.

This chain uses TRBV21-1 with TRBJ1-5; TRBD1 is the table's D call and was not checked against the DNA. TRBV21-1 is classified as a pseudogene. The CDR3 runs 17 residues. Here the CDR3 reads CASSKDGREEWDQPQHF. The CDR3 region has the DNA TGTGCCAGCAGCAAAGATGGCAGGGAAGAATGGGATCAGCCCCAGCATTTT.

This clone was detected only once. The chain links TRBV6-1 to TRBJ1-3, with TRBD1 as a possible D gene (6 bases). Germline CDR1 MNHNS, CDR2 SASEGT. V lost 0 bases, J lost 2 bases, and 11 bases lay in between. This CDR3 spans 16 amino acids. In nucleotides, the CDR3 is TGTGCCAGCAGTGAAGCCGGGACACTGGCTGGAAACACCATATATTTT. Its translation is CASSEAGTLAGNTIYF.

Here the CDR3 DNA reads TGTGCCAGCAGCCTCTCTGGGACAGTCAATTCACCCCTCCACTTT. It specifies CASSLSGTVNSPLHF. The genes are TRBV11-1 and TRBJ1-6; 7 nucleotides align to TRBD1. The V and J ends lost 5 bases and 7 bases, in that order; junction bases with no gene match: 8. The CDR3 totals 15 residues. CDR1 SGHAT and CDR2 FQDESV come from the germline V gene (reference sequence).

This chain links TRBV12-3 or TRBV12-4 with TRBJ1-2, with D hard to call. CDR3 length: 13 residues. V was pared by 2 bases and J by 4 bases, with 8 bases between. CDR3 in amino acids: CASSLTGPYGYTF. Written as DNA, the CDR3 is TGTGCCAGCAGTTTAACGGGTCCCTATGGCTACACCTTC.

This chain uses TRBV6-5 with TRBJ1-2, with a weak D call TRBD1 (6 bases). Trimming removed 6 bases at V and 0 bases at J, with 14 bases between. In germline, CDR1 is MNHEY, CDR2 SVGAGI. This CDR3 is 15 amino acids long. CDR3 sequence (DNA): TGTGCCAGCAGGACCTCCGGGACAACTAACTATGGCTACACCTTC. It specifies CASRTSGTTNYGYTF.

The table lists this clone with a count of one. V and J are TRBV18 and TRBJ1-1; D call uncertain. CDR1 is KGHSH, CDR2 LQKENI, per germline. The V end was cut by 3 bases, the J end by 3 bases, with 8 bases between. The CDR3 covers 13 residues. The CDR3 reads CASSPGDHTEAFF. The CDR3 nucleotides are TGTGCCAGCTCACCCGGGGATCACACTGAAGCTTTCTTT.

The chain carries TRBV12-3 or TRBV12-4 and TRBJ1-1; 11 bases match TRBD1. V lost 6 bases and J lost 11; bases outside the gene matches: 5. The CDR3 runs to 12 residues. CDR3 sequence (DNA): TGTGCCAGCAGGTGGACAGGGGGCTGGGCTTTCTTT. Translating it yields CASRWTGGWAFF.

The chain employs TRBV7-2 and TRBJ2-7; D is perhaps TRBD1 (5 bases). The V and J ends lost 6 bases and 6 bases respectively, with 15 bases between them. The CDR3 length is 13 residues. The germline V gene has CDR1 SGHTA and CDR2 FQGNSA. The CDR3 nucleotides read TGTGCCAGCAGACCGCCCCCAGGGTCCGAGCAGTACTTC. Protein product: CASRPPPGSEQYF.

The V and J genes are TRBV29-1 and TRBJ2-7; 8 bases line up with TRBD1. From germline, CDR1 is SQVTM and CDR2 ANQGSEA. V lost 5 bases to trimming and J lost 3 bases; unmatched junction nucleotides: 6. The CDR3 extends over 13 amino acids. The CDR3 coding sequence is TGCAGCGTTACAGGGGGACGGTACTACGAGCAGTACTTC. It specifies CSVTGGRYYEQYF.

This clone was counted a single time. The chain joins TRBV4-2 to TRBJ2-7; 10 positions match TRBD2. The CDR3 loop spans 15 amino acids. Germline V gene sequence: CDR1 LGHNA, CDR2 YNFKEQ. With 3 bases clipped from V and 2 bases from J, the junction kept 4 bases outside the gene matches. The CDR3 here is CASSHGLADPYEQYF. The CDR3 DNA sequence: TGTGCCAGCAGCCATGGACTAGCGGATCCCTACGAGCAGTACTTC.

In its sample, this clone was seen once. The CDR3 loop is CASGDRRWRDSNQPQHF. Here the CDR3 DNA reads TGTGCCAGTGGTGATAGGAGGTGGAGGGATAGCAATCAGCCCCAGCATTTT. The chain recombines TRBV19 with TRBJ1-5; D unclear. The CDR3 length is 17 residues. Germline V gene sequence: CDR1 LNHDA, CDR2 SQIVND (reference sequence). V was cut by 8 bases and J by 0 bases, with 20 bases left in between.

This clone showed up just a few times. This chain uses TRBV10-3 with TRBJ2-7; D gene ambiguous. CDR3 length equals 12 residues. The germline gives CDR1 ENHRY, CDR2 SYGVKD. Deletions cut 8 bases from V and 1 base from J, with 9 bases between. The CDR3 protein is CAIGGGSYEQYF. CDR3 nucleotides: TGTGCCATCGGTGGCGGTTCCTACGAGCAGTACTTC.